This note documents a single T cell receptor beta chain sequence. CDR3 length: 15 residues. Germline values: CDR1 MDHEN, CDR2 SYDVKM. Trimming stripped 6 bases from V and 2 bases from J, with 14 bases between. This sample was taken from a study of blood T cell repertoires in COVID-19. Overall study context: Some COVID-19 samples were acute and others convalescent; all came from the United States, Italy and Spain.

This table comes from immunoSEQ multiplex PCR, and its TCRdb copy is limited to in-frame clones, with some not included. The sample gives some 170,000 clones, about 88% of which show up once; 1% to 1.2% is in the top ten. This sequence originates from a man in his forties or fifties with acute or convalescent COVID-19. The chain links TRBV28 to TRBJ1-3, with D tentatively TRBD1 (6 bases). Specimen: peripheral blood. The CDR3 coding sequence is TGTGCCAGCAGACCACAGGGAATGACTGGAAACACCATATATTTT. This sequence encodes CASRPQGMTGNTIYF.